This T cell receptor beta chain derives from a study of blood T cell repertoires in COVID-19. Background on the study: The study drew acute and convalescent COVID-19 samples from the United States, Italy and Spain. Sample material is recorded as cDNA or gDNA derived from T cells, B-cell-depleted T cells, or PBMCs.

As handled by the study authors: Reference gene primer amplification gave estimated nucleated cell counts. Generated by immunoSEQ multiplex PCR, the TCRdb table keeps only in-frame clones and is missing some. The V and J calls and the clone size are those of that table, but D and trimming were determined from the DNA. This sample yields some 96,000 clones, of which just under 85% are seen a single time; 13% belongs to the top ten. Unmatched junction bases numbered 4, after V lost 1 base and J lost 3 bases. Germline CDR1 is SGHRS and CDR2 is YFSETQ. The CDR3 spans 14 residues. Input material: peripheral blood. This rearrangement joins TRBV5-1 to TRBJ2-7; 7 positions agree with TRBD2. The sequence derives from a man in his fifties or sixties with active or convalescent COVID-19. Here the CDR3 reads CASSLQLANYEQYF. CDR3 sequence (DNA): TGCGCCAGCAGCTTGCAACTAGCGAACTACGAGCAGTACTTC. The full variable domain, completed using reference TRBV5-1 and TRBJ2-7, is KAGVTQTPRYLIKTRGQQVTLSCSPISGHRSVSWYQQTPGQGLQFLFEYFSETQRNKGNFPGRFSGRQFSNSRSEMNVSTLELGDSALYLCASSLQLANYEQYFGPGTRLTVT.